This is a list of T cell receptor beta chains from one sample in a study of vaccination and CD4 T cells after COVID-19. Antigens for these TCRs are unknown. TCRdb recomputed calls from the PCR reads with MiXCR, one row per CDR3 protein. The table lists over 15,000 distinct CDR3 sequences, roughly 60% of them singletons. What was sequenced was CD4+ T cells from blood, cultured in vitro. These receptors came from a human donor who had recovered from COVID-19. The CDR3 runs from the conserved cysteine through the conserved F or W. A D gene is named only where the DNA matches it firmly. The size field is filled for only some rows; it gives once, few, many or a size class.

CASSWGQAQETQYF | TGTGCCAGCAGCTGGGGACAGGCTCAAGAGACCCAGTACTTC | TRBJ2-5 | TRBD1 | . | TRBV11-3
CASSLDRTGNTIYF | TGTGCCAGCAGCTTAGACAGGACCGGAAACACCATATATTTT | TRBJ1-3 | . | . | TRBV7-9
CSANSWERGTRETQYF | TGCAGTGCTAACTCTTGGGAGAGGGGGACTAGGGAGACCCAGTACTTC | TRBJ2-5 | TRBD2 | . | TRBV20-1
CASSVDRGGEQFF | TGTGCCAGCAGTGTTGACAGGGGCGGTGAGCAGTTCTTC | TRBJ2-1 | TRBD1 | . | TRBV2
CASSQSISGSRWDTQYF | TGCGCCAGCAGCCAATCCATAAGCGGGAGCCGTTGGGATACGCAGTATTTT | TRBJ2-3 | TRBD2 | . | TRBV4-3
CATSSVERNTGELFF | TGTGCCACCAGCAGCGTGGAGCGGAACACCGGGGAGCTGTTTTTT | TRBJ2-2 | . | once | TRBV15
CASRTGGGSYNSPLHF | TGCGCCAGCAGAACCGGAGGGGGCTCCTATAATTCACCCCTCCACTTT | TRBJ1-6 | . | . | TRBV5-1
CASSGRWEKLFF | TGTGCCAGTAGTGGGCGGTGGGAAAAACTGTTTTTT | TRBJ1-4 | . | . | TRBV19
CSAREPGGYTF | TGCAGTGCTAGAGAGCCGGGAGGCTACACCTTC | TRBJ1-2 | . | few | TRBV20-1
CASSGVGGNGYTF | TGTGCCAGCAGCGGGGTAGGGGGCAATGGCTACACCTTC | TRBJ1-2 | TRBD1 | . | TRBV7-9
CASSFGGSETQYF | TGTGCCAGCAGTTTTGGGGGTTCGGAGACCCAGTACTTC | TRBJ2-5 | . | few | TRBV12-3/TRBV12-4
CASRSSVLDIEAFF | TGTGCCAGCAGATCCAGTGTACTGGACATTGAAGCTTTCTTT | TRBJ1-1 | . | . | TRBV12-3/TRBV12-4
CASSIVPSDSSYEQYF | TGTGCCAGTAGTATAGTTCCTTCGGACAGCTCCTACGAGCAGTACTTC | TRBJ2-7 | . | . | TRBV19
CASSLTGLNTEAFF | TGCGCCAGCAGCTTGACAGGGTTGAACACTGAAGCTTTCTTT | TRBJ1-1 | . | . | TRBV5-1
CSAKGTNQPQHF | TGCAGTGCTAAGGGGACCAATCAGCCCCAGCATTTT | TRBJ1-5 | . | . | TRBV20-1
CASSLARSSGDTDTQYF | TGTGCCAGCAGCTTAGCCCGCTCTAGCGGAGACACAGATACGCAGTATTTT | TRBJ2-3 | TRBD2 | . | TRBV11-3
CASSLLGLTLAKNIQYF | TGTGCCAGCAGTCTTCTCGGGTTGACCCTAGCCAAAAACATTCAGTACTTC | TRBJ2-4 | . | . | TRBV28
CASSLGWGLVYEQYF | TGTGCCAGCAGCTTAGGGTGGGGGCTTGTCTACGAGCAGTACTTC | TRBJ2-7 | . | . | TRBV5-8
CATSETGKGYEQYF | TGTGCCACCAGTGAGACAGGGAAAGGCTACGAGCAGTACTTC | TRBJ2-7 | TRBD1 | . | TRBV24-1
CASTQTVNTEAFF | TGTGCCAGCACCCAGACAGTCAACACTGAAGCTTTCTTT | TRBJ1-1 | . | . | TRBV2
CASSPDLSYSYEQYF | TGTGCCAGCAGTCCAGACCTCTCATACTCCTACGAGCAGTACTTC | TRBJ2-7 | . | . | TRBV27
CASSSPGRRTYEQYF | TGTGCCAGCAGCTCACCGGGACGGCGGACCTACGAGCAGTACTTC | TRBJ2-7 | . | . | TRBV7-8
CSARTGTSEETQYF | TGCAGTGCTAGAACCGGGACGTCCGAAGAGACCCAGTACTTC | TRBJ2-5 | . | few | TRBV20-1
CAISEVEGSGYTF | TGTGCCATCAGTGAGGTAGAGGGCTCTGGCTACACCTTC | TRBJ1-2 | . | . | TRBV10-3
CSAGKRAGETQYF | TGCAGTGCTGGCAAGCGAGCAGGCGAGACCCAGTACTTC | TRBJ2-5 | . | few | TRBV20-1
CASTVDRVRSYEQYF | TGTGCCAGCACCGTAGACAGGGTCCGCTCCTACGAGCAGTACTTC | TRBJ2-7 | TRBD1 | few | TRBV6-1
CASSWSGGRTYNEQFF | TGTGCCAGCAGCTGGTCCGGCGGGCGGACCTACAATGAGCAGTTCTTC | TRBJ2-1 | . | . | TRBV11-3
CASSLEASGELFF | TGTGCCAGCAGCTTGGAAGCATCGGGGGAGCTGTTTTTT | TRBJ2-2 | . | . | TRBV5-5
CSAVPRWGQGGNEQFF | TGCAGCGCTGTCCCCCGGTGGGGACAGGGGGGCAATGAGCAGTTCTTC | TRBJ2-1 | TRBD1 | . | TRBV29-1
CASSLSGDQPQHF | TGTGCCAGCAGCTTATCAGGGGATCAGCCCCAGCATTTT | TRBJ1-5 | . | . | TRBV7-6
CATRDGGANTGELFF | TGTGCCACCCGTGATGGGGGAGCCAACACCGGGGAGCTGTTTTTT | TRBJ2-2 | . | . | TRBV24-1
CASSLLPGQVPYEQYF | TGCGCCAGCAGCTTACTCCCGGGACAGGTTCCATACGAGCAGTACTTC | TRBJ2-7 | TRBD1 | once | TRBV5-1
CASSTKGQGAYEQYF | TGTGCCAGCAGCACGAAAGGACAGGGGGCTTACGAGCAGTACTTC | TRBJ2-7 | TRBD1 | . | TRBV7-2
CAISRDSWEAFF | TGTGCCATCAGCCGGGACAGCTGGGAAGCTTTCTTT | TRBJ1-1 | TRBD1 | . | TRBV10-3
CASSEDRGATDTQYF | TGTGCCAGCAGTGAAGATCGCGGGGCCACAGATACGCAGTATTTT | TRBJ2-3 | . | few | TRBV25-1
CASSTTQRQDRQNTGELFF | TGTGCCAGCTCAACTACTCAACGACAGGACCGACAGAACACCGGGGAGCTGTTTTTT | TRBJ2-2 | . | . | TRBV18
CASSQDTTMVAIF | TGCGCCAGCAGCCAAGATACGACTATGGTGGCGATCTTC | TRBJ2-1 | . | few | TRBV4-3
CASRVTGLNSPLHF | TGTGCCAGCAGGGTGACAGGACTGAATTCACCCCTCCACTTT | TRBJ1-6 | . | few | TRBV6-1
CASTLDRGQSTEAFF | TGTGCCAGCACCCTTGACAGGGGGCAGAGCACTGAAGCTTTCTTT | TRBJ1-1 | TRBD1 | . | TRBV12-3/TRBV12-4
CASSPRRWTKETQYF | TGTGCCAGCAGCCCTCGGCGGTGGACGAAAGAGACCCAGTACTTC | TRBJ2-5 | . | few | TRBV7-8
CASSQSSQPQHF | TGCGCCAGCAGTCAATCCAGTCAGCCCCAGCATTTT | TRBJ1-5 | . | . | TRBV23-1
CASRPYRGNTEAFF | TGTGCCAGCAGGCCATACAGGGGGAACACTGAAGCTTTCTTT | TRBJ1-1 | TRBD1 | . | TRBV27
CSARAGVSEAFF | TGCAGTGCTAGAGCAGGGGTGAGTGAAGCTTTCTTT | TRBJ1-1 | . | . | TRBV20-1
CSAREGADGNQPQHF | TGCAGTGCTAGAGAAGGGGCGGATGGCAATCAGCCCCAGCATTTT | TRBJ1-5 | . | . | TRBV20-1
CASSRAIRGEGTDTQYF | TGTGCCAGCAGCCGCGCCATTCGGGGGGAGGGGACAGATACGCAGTATTTT | TRBJ2-3 | TRBD2 | once | TRBV7-2
CASSKVNETYSNYGYTF | TGTGCCAGCAGCAAAGTTAACGAGACATATTCCAACTATGGCTACACCTTC | TRBJ1-2 | . | . | TRBV21-1
CASSLAPGLQETQYF | TGTGCCAGCAGCTTAGCCCCGGGCCTCCAAGAGACCCAGTACTTC | TRBJ2-5 | . | . | TRBV11-2
CASSQDREDTQYF | TGTGCCAGCAGCCAGGACAGGGAAGATACGCAGTATTTT | TRBJ2-3 | TRBD1 | . | TRBV7-2
CASSLSPSLTEAFF | TGTGCCAGCAGTTTAAGTCCATCCCTAACTGAAGCTTTCTTT | TRBJ1-1 | . | . | TRBV28
CASSYPRGGSGNTIYF | TGTGCCAGCAGTTACCCGAGGGGAGGTTCTGGAAACACCATATATTTT | TRBJ1-3 | . | . | TRBV6-5
CASSPDSGGSSYEQYF | TGCGCCAGCAGCCCCGATAGCGGGGGTAGCTCCTACGAGCAGTACTTC | TRBJ2-7 | TRBD2 | few | TRBV5-1
CASSSSPGETQYF | TGTGCTAGCAGCTCCTCCCCGGGGGAGACCCAGTACTTC | TRBJ2-5 | . | . | TRBV7-7
CSAQRGNPTDTQYF | TGCAGTGCTCAGAGGGGAAACCCCACAGATACGCAGTATTTT | TRBJ2-3 | . | . | TRBV20-1